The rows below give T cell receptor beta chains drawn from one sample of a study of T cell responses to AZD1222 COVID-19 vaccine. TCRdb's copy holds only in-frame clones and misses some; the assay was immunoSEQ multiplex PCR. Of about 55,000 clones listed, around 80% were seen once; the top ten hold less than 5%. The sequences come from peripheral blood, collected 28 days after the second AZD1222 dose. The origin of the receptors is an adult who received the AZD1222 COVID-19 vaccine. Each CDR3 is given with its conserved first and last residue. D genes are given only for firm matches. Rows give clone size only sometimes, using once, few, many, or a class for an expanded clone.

DNA: TGTGCCAGTAGTATTGGCGCGAACCAAGAGACCCAGTACTTC
CDR3: CASSIGANQETQYF
V: TRBV19
size: .
D: .
J: TRBJ2-5

DNA: TGTGCCAGCAGCCAACGGGGCAGCCTGACCACTAATGAGCAGTTCTTC
CDR3: CASSQRGSLTTNEQFF
V: TRBV14
size: .
D: .
J: TRBJ2-1

DNA: TGTGCCAGCGGGAACAGGGGCCTCCCGAACACTGAAGCTTTCTTT
CDR3: CASGNRGLPNTEAFF
V: TRBV6-5
size: once
D: TRBD1
J: TRBJ1-1

DNA: TGTGCCAGCAGCTTTGACATTTCCTTCTCCTACGAGCAGTACTTC
CDR3: CASSFDISFSYEQYF
V: TRBV5-5
size: .
D: .
J: TRBJ2-7

DNA: TGCGCCAGCAGCAGGCAAGGACAGGACAATGAGCAGTTCTTC
CDR3: CASSRQGQDNEQFF
V: TRBV5-1
size: .
D: TRBD1
J: TRBJ2-1

DNA: TGTGCCAGCAACGGACAGGGCGCTGGAAACACCATATATTTT
CDR3: CASNGQGAGNTIYF
V: TRBV2
size: .
D: TRBD1
J: TRBJ1-3

DNA: TGCGCCAGCAGCGCACCGGGACTAAACATTCAGTACTTC
CDR3: CASSAPGLNIQYF
V: TRBV5-1
size: .
D: .
J: TRBJ2-4

DNA: TGTGCCAGCAGCCTTCCCGGGACCTCTGGAAACACCATATATTTT
CDR3: CASSLPGTSGNTIYF
V: TRBV5-4
size: .
D: .
J: TRBJ1-3

DNA: TGTGCCAGCAGCGTCATATCAGGGGCTGAAGCTTTCTTT
CDR3: CASSVISGAEAFF
V: TRBV9
size: .
D: .
J: TRBJ1-1

DNA: TGTGCCATCAGCCCCGGGGTAACAGATACGCAGTATTTT
CDR3: CAISPGVTDTQYF
V: TRBV10-3
size: .
D: .
J: TRBJ2-3

DNA: TGCGCCAGCAGCTTGGCCGGAGGGAACACCGGGGAGCTGTTTTTT
CDR3: CASSLAGGNTGELFF
V: TRBV5-1
size: .
D: .
J: TRBJ2-2